This TCR beta chain was identified in a study of cytomegalovirus exposure and HLA in healthy donors. Background on the study: Ancestry clustering placed more than 65% of roughly 400 genotyped donors in the Caucasian-associated cluster.

13 Jbeta primers and 60 Vbeta primers were used for the PCR. TCRdb's copy holds only in-frame clones and misses some; the assay was immunoSEQ multiplex PCR. Of 200,000 or so clones in the sample, 82% were seen once. The CDR3 runs to 14 residues. Looked up from germline, CDR1 is MDHEN and CDR2 is SYDVKM. V shed 6 bases and J 8 bases; nucleotides not matched to a gene: 6. General study points: Upon later analysis, HLA-associated TCR beta chains proved more clonally expanded than other, equally common chains. 87-base-pair reads could not separate some V segments, including TRBV6-2 and TRBV6-3. A later analysis revealed that TCR association rates differed between HLA loci, peaking at DRB1 and bottoming out at HLA-C.

As for this clone: Its specificity is not known.

The sequenced sample consisted of PBMCs. The clonotype comes from a woman aged 18-35 years in good health and CMV-seronegative. The rearrangement links TRBV28 to TRBJ1-5; 11 nucleotides align to TRBD1. CDR3 in amino acids: CASRPGTGGKPQHF. The CDR3 nucleotides read TGTGCCAGCAGACCAGGGACAGGGGGTAAGCCCCAGCATTTT.